A selection of T cell receptor beta chains follows, all from one sample in a study of blood T cell repertoires in COVID-19. Method: immunoSEQ multiplex PCR; TCRdb's copy keeps in-frame clones and lacks some. Seen here are tens of thousands of clones, about 84% observed once, and the top ten hold approximately 7%. The sample comprised peripheral blood. Receptors originate from a man in his 60s with acute or convalescent COVID-19. Both conserved end residues are part of each CDR3. A D gene is named only where the DNA matches it firmly. Clone sizes are given selectively: once, few, many, or a class where the clone is expanded.

size: NA
D: TRBD2
J: TRBJ2-1
V: TRBV11-2
DNA: TGTGCCAGCAGCTTCGGCGGGAGAAGCTCCTACAATGAGCAGTTCTTC
CDR3: CASSFGGRSSYNEQFF

size: NA
D: NA
J: TRBJ1-6
V: TRBV5-5
DNA: TGTGCCAGCAGCTTGAGAGGGAGTAATTCACCCCTCCACTTT
CDR3: CASSLRGSNSPLHF

size: NA
D: TRBD2
J: TRBJ2-2
V: TRBV5-1
DNA: TGCGCCAGCAGCAAAACTAGCGGGGGGGACACCGGGGAGCTGTTTTTT
CDR3: CASSKTSGGDTGELFF

size: NA
D: TRBD1
J: TRBJ2-2
V: TRBV4-2
DNA: TGTGCCAGCAGCCAGAAACAGGGGTCGGACACCGGGGAGCTGTTTTTT
CDR3: CASSQKQGSDTGELFF

size: NA
D: NA
J: TRBJ2-3
V: TRBV5-1
DNA: TGCGCCAGCAGCACCACTCGGGGTCCCGCAGATACGCAGTATTTT
CDR3: CASSTTRGPADTQYF

size: NA
D: NA
J: TRBJ1-4
V: TRBV28
DNA: TGTGCCAGCAGTTTGATGGGGGGAGGTGATGAAAAACTGTTTTTT
CDR3: CASSLMGGGDEKLFF

size: once
D: TRBD2
J: TRBJ2-7
V: TRBV5-6
DNA: TGTGCCAGCAGCAAGATAAGCGGGGCGTATCACGAGCAGTACTTC
CDR3: CASSKISGAYHEQYF

size: few
D: TRBD1
J: TRBJ2-7
V: TRBV19
DNA: TGTGCCAGTAGTGTCGGACAGGGGGCAGAAGAGCAGTACTTC
CDR3: CASSVGQGAEEQYF

size: few
D: NA
J: TRBJ1-1
V: TRBV11-2
DNA: TGTGCCAGCAGCTTCTTCGCACAGCCGAACACTGAAGCTTTCTTT
CDR3: CASSFFAQPNTEAFF

size: NA
D: TRBD2
J: TRBJ2-1
V: TRBV5-4
DNA: TGTGCCAGCAGGGCTCTAGCGGGGGGGGACAATGAGCAGTTCTTC
CDR3: CASRALAGGDNEQFF

size: NA
D: NA
J: TRBJ1-4
V: TRBV18
DNA: TGTGCCAGCTCACCCAGGGGATCAAGAGAAAAACTGTTTTTT
CDR3: CASSPRGSREKLFF

size: once
D: TRBD1
J: TRBJ2-5
V: TRBV18
DNA: TGTGCCAGCTCACCGCCCGGGACAGGCCTCAATACCCAGTACTTC
CDR3: CASSPPGTGLNTQYF

size: NA
D: NA
J: TRBJ2-6
V: TRBV7-8
DNA: TGTGCCAGCAGCTTAGACGTCCGCGGCTCTGGGGCCAACGTCCTGACTTTC
CDR3: CASSLDVRGSGANVLTF

size: NA
D: NA
J: TRBJ1-5
V: TRBV5-5
DNA: TGTGCCAGCAGCTTGGACAGGGTGGATCAGCCCCAGCATTTT
CDR3: CASSLDRVDQPQHF

size: many
D: NA
J: TRBJ2-5
V: TRBV7-6
DNA: TGTGCCAGCAGCGCCCGCCCGGGGGTAGGCGAGACCCAGTACTTC
CDR3: CASSARPGVGETQYF

size: few
D: TRBD2
J: TRBJ2-7
V: TRBV4-2
DNA: TGTGCCAGCAGCCAAGAGGGGGGGGCCTACGAGCAGTACTTC
CDR3: CASSQEGGAYEQYF

size: NA
D: NA
J: TRBJ1-3
V: TRBV6-5
DNA: TGTGCCAGCAAGGACGGGGCTGGAAACACCATATATTTT
CDR3: CASKDGAGNTIYF

size: NA
D: NA
J: TRBJ1-1
V: TRBV9
DNA: TGTGCCAGCAGCGTACAGGGGACGAACACTGAAGCTTTCTTT
CDR3: CASSVQGTNTEAFF

size: NA
D: TRBD2
J: TRBJ2-3
V: TRBV12-5
DNA: TGTGCTAGTGGTCCAGGACTAGCGGCCAGCACAGATACGCAGTATTTT
CDR3: CASGPGLAASTDTQYF

size: NA
D: NA
J: TRBJ2-5
V: TRBV18
DNA: TGTGCCAGCTCACCACGACAGACCGACCAAGAGACCCAGTACTTC
CDR3: CASSPRQTDQETQYF

size: NA
D: NA
J: TRBJ1-3
V: TRBV19
DNA: TGTGCCATAGCACCGATCTCTGGAAACACCATATATTTT
CDR3: CAIAPISGNTIYF

size: NA
D: TRBD1
J: TRBJ1-2
V: TRBV5-1
DNA: TGCGCCAGCAGCAAAGGCATACAGGGGGCGGATGGCTACACCTTC
CDR3: CASSKGIQGADGYTF

size: NA
D: NA
J: TRBJ1-2
V: TRBV5-5
DNA: TGTGCCAGCAGCGTGGACTGGAACTATGGCTACACCTTC
CDR3: CASSVDWNYGYTF

size: NA
D: NA
J: TRBJ1-2
V: TRBV7-9
DNA: TGTGCCAGCACCGGAAGTACCTTGACCCAGGATTATGGCTACACCTTC
CDR3: CASTGSTLTQDYGYTF

size: once
D: NA
J: TRBJ1-2
V: TRBV4-2
DNA: TGTGCCAGCAGCCAAGATAGGGAGGGGAGGCATGGCTACACCTTC
CDR3: CASSQDREGRHGYTF

size: NA
D: TRBD1
J: TRBJ2-1
V: TRBV6-6
DNA: TGTGCCAGCAGTTACACCACAGGGGCAGGAGATGAGCAGTTCTTC
CDR3: CASSYTTGAGDEQFF

size: NA
D: NA
J: TRBJ2-7
V: TRBV7-7
DNA: TGTGCTAGCAGCTTACAGCCGGGGGGCTTGCGCGAGCAGTACTTC
CDR3: CASSLQPGGLREQYF

size: NA
D: NA
J: TRBJ2-5
V: TRBV6-2/TRBV6-3
DNA: TGTGCCAGCAGTTTGGGTTCAGAGATTAACTTCTCCGGAGGGACCCAGTACTTC
CDR3: CASSLGSEINFSGGTQYF

size: few
D: NA
J: TRBJ1-6
V: TRBV13
DNA: TGTGCCAGCAGCCGCCGGGACACAAATTCACCCCTCCACTTT
CDR3: CASSRRDTNSPLHF

size: NA
D: TRBD2
J: TRBJ2-7
V: TRBV5-5
DNA: TGTGCCAGCAGCTTTATCGGGGGGACGTACGAGCAGTACTTC
CDR3: CASSFIGGTYEQYF

size: NA
D: TRBD1
J: TRBJ2-7
V: TRBV30
DNA: TGTGCCTGGGGGACAGGGGGCAAAATCGACGAGCAGTACTTC
CDR3: CAWGTGGKIDEQYF

size: once
D: NA
J: TRBJ1-4
V: TRBV5-1
DNA: TGCGCCAGCAGCTTGGCCCGAGGGATAGGAGAAAAACTGTTTTTT
CDR3: CASSLARGIGEKLFF

size: NA
D: NA
J: TRBJ1-5
V: TRBV19
DNA: TGTGCCAGTAGCCTATCGAAAGAGCCCCAGCATTTT
CDR3: CASSLSKEPQHF

size: NA
D: NA
J: TRBJ2-2
V: TRBV7-9
DNA: TGTGCCAGCAGCCCTCTCCGGGGTTACACCGGGGAGCTGTTTTTT
CDR3: CASSPLRGYTGELFF

size: NA
D: TRBD1
J: TRBJ1-1
V: TRBV2
DNA: TGTGCCAGCAGGGGGACAGGGGGCGGAGCGAAAGCTTTCTTT
CDR3: CASRGTGGGAKAFF

size: once
D: TRBD1
J: TRBJ2-7
V: TRBV6-5
DNA: TGTGCCAGCAGCACCGGGACAGCCACCTACGAGCAGTACTTC
CDR3: CASSTGTATYEQYF

size: NA
D: NA
J: TRBJ2-7
V: TRBV11-2
DNA: TGTGCCAGCAGCTTAGGCGCGACCTACGAGCAGTACTTC
CDR3: CASSLGATYEQYF

size: NA
D: TRBD2
J: TRBJ2-1
V: TRBV7-9
DNA: TGTGCCAGCAGTCTCCCACCACGACTAGCGGGGACCCACAATGAGCAGTTCTTC
CDR3: CASSLPPRLAGTHNEQFF

size: NA
D: TRBD1
J: TRBJ1-5
V: TRBV28
DNA: TGTGCCAGCAGTTTGGGACCAGACAGGGGCGGCAATCAGCCCCAGCATTTT
CDR3: CASSLGPDRGGNQPQHF

size: NA
D: TRBD1
J: TRBJ2-7
V: TRBV11-2
DNA: TGTGCCAGCAGCTCGGGACAGGGGCCTACTTACGAGCAGTACTTC
CDR3: CASSSGQGPTYEQYF

size: NA
D: TRBD1
J: TRBJ1-1
V: TRBV6-1
DNA: TGTGCCAGCAGTGAAGACAGGGGTTGGGGGAACACTGAAGCTTTCTTT
CDR3: CASSEDRGWGNTEAFF

size: NA
D: TRBD2
J: TRBJ2-1
V: TRBV4-2
DNA: TGTGCCAGCAGCCAAGGACCAGGCGGGGGGTCATACAATGAGCAGTTCTTC
CDR3: CASSQGPGGGSYNEQFF

size: once
D: NA
J: TRBJ1-2
V: TRBV10-2
DNA: TGCGCCAGCAGTGAGCGTCAGATCTATGGCTACACCTTC
CDR3: CASSERQIYGYTF

size: NA
D: NA
J: TRBJ1-5
V: TRBV28
DNA: TGTGCCAGCAGTTCCTTAGGGACTAATCAGCCCCAGCATTTT
CDR3: CASSSLGTNQPQHF

size: NA
D: NA
J: TRBJ2-5
V: TRBV7-3
DNA: TGTGCCAGCAGCTTAGGGGGGAGAGAGACCCAGTACTTC
CDR3: CASSLGGRETQYF

size: NA
D: TRBD1
J: TRBJ2-2
V: TRBV28
DNA: TGTGCCAGCAGTCCAGGACAGGGCTCGAACACCGGGGAGCTGTTTTTT
CDR3: CASSPGQGSNTGELFF

size: NA
D: NA
J: TRBJ2-5
V: TRBV7-8
DNA: TGTGCCAGCAGCTTGCTTACCGGGGAGACCCAGTACTTC
CDR3: CASSLLTGETQYF

size: NA
D: NA
J: TRBJ2-7
V: TRBV19
DNA: TGTGCCAGTAGTAGGACGGACGGGAGCTCCTACGAGCAGTACTTC
CDR3: CASSRTDGSSYEQYF

size: NA
D: NA
J: TRBJ1-2
V: TRBV5-1
DNA: TGCGCCAGCAGCCCGGGTGATGTACAGGGATATGGCTACACCTTC
CDR3: CASSPGDVQGYGYTF

size: NA
D: TRBD1
J: TRBJ1-4
V: TRBV5-4
DNA: TGTGCCAGCAGCAAGACAGGGGTCAAGGAAAAACTGTTTTTT
CDR3: CASSKTGVKEKLFF

size: NA
D: NA
J: TRBJ2-5
V: TRBV4-2
DNA: TGTGCCAGCAGCCAAGATAAACTGGGGGGGGCGGAGACCCAGTACTTC
CDR3: CASSQDKLGGAETQYF

size: NA
D: NA
J: TRBJ1-4
V: TRBV19
DNA: TGTGCCAGTAAAATTGGGCCCGGCCCTAATGAAAAACTGTTTTTT
CDR3: CASKIGPGPNEKLFF

size: NA
D: NA
J: TRBJ2-1
V: TRBV28
DNA: TGTGCCAGCAGTTTAGTGGGGGCGCGTTACAATGAGCAGTTCTTC
CDR3: CASSLVGARYNEQFF

size: NA
D: NA
J: TRBJ1-2
V: TRBV30
DNA: TGTGCCTGGAGTAGACAATCAAGCGGCTACACCTTC
CDR3: CAWSRQSSGYTF

size: NA
D: NA
J: TRBJ2-6
V: TRBV4-2
DNA: TGTGCCAGCAGCCAAGGTCGGGGGACTGGGGCCAACGTCCTGACTTTC
CDR3: CASSQGRGTGANVLTF

size: NA
D: NA
J: TRBJ2-5
V: TRBV6-2/TRBV6-3
DNA: TGTGCCAGCAGTTACTCTGCAGGGTTCGAGACCCAGTACTTC
CDR3: CASSYSAGFETQYF

size: NA
D: NA
J: TRBJ2-7
V: TRBV7-9
DNA: TGTGCCAGCAGCTTTTTAGTACAGGGCGCCTACGAGCAGTACTTC
CDR3: CASSFLVQGAYEQYF

size: once
D: TRBD2
J: TRBJ2-2
V: TRBV11-1
DNA: TGTGCCAGCAGCTCTAGCGGGGGGTACACCGGGGAGCTGTTTTTT
CDR3: CASSSSGGYTGELFF